This TCR beta chain comes out of a study of T-cell reconstitution after alpha-beta-depleted transplantation in children. Study observations and caveats: At one year after transplant, newly produced T cells mostly accounted for T-cell counts and diversity. Surviving thymic progenitors and recipient T cells were the source of high TCRbeta diversity at day 60 in some patients.

Remarks on this clonotype: Antigen: not known.

Germline CDR1 is DFQATT and CDR2 is SNEGSKA (reference sequence). Deletions cut 3 bases from V and 12 bases from J, with 18 bases between. The CDR3 loop spans 13 amino acids. Unique molecular identifiers were built into the TCRbeta library. TCRdb reanalysed the PCR reads using MiXCR and keeps one entry per CDR3 protein. The repertoire consists of more than 200,000 distinct CDR3 sequences, with more than 20% occurring once and the leading ten covering roughly 2.7%. The specimen comprised PBMCs, sampled before TCRalphabeta/CD19-depleted stem cell transplant. The sequence was collected from a girl aged 2 to 9 with Fanconi anemia, due to receive a stem cell transplant. This rearrangement joins TRBV20-1 to TRBJ2-1, with D possibly being TRBD1 or TRBD2 (6 bases each). DNA for the CDR3: TGCAGTGCTAGGGGGCTACAGGGAGGCCTGCAGTTCTTC. Protein: CSARGLQGGLQFF.